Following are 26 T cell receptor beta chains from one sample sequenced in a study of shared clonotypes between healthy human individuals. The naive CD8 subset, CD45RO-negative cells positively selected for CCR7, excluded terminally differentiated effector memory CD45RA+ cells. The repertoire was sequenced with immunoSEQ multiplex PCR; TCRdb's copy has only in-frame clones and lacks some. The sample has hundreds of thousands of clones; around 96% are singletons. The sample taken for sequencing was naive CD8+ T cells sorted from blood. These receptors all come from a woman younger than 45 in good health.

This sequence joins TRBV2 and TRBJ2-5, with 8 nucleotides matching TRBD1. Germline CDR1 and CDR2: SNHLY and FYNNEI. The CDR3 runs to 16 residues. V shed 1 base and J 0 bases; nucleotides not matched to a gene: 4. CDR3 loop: CASSEEDREYQETQYF. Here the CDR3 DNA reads TGTGCCAGCAGTGAAGAGGACAGGGAATACCAAGAGACCCAGTACTTC.

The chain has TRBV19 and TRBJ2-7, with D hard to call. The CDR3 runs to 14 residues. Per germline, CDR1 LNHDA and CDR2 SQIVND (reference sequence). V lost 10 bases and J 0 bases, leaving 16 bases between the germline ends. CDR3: CATSALRHSYEQYF. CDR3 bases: TGTGCCACATCTGCCCTCCGTCACTCCTACGAGCAGTACTTC.

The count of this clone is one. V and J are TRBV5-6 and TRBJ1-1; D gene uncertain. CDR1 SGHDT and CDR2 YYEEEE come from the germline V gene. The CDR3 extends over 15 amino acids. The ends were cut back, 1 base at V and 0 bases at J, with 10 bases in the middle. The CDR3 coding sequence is TGTGCCAGCAGCTTGATCAGAAACATGAACACTGAAGCTTTCTTT. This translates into CASSLIRNMNTEAFF. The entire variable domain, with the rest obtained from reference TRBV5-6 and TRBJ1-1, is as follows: DAGVTQSPTHLIKTRGQQVTLRCSPKSGHDTVSWYQQALGQGPQFIFQYYEEEERQRGNFPDRFSGHQFPNYSSELNVNALLLGDSALYLCASSLIRNMNTEAFFGQGTRLTVV.

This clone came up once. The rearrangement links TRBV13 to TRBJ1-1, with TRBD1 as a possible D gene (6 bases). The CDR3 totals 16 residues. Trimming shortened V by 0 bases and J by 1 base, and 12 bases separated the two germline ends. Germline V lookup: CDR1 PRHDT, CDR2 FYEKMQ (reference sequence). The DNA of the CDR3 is TGTGCCAGCAGCTTAGGAAATTGGGGGGCGAACACTGAAGCTTTCTTT. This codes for CASSLGNWGANTEAFF. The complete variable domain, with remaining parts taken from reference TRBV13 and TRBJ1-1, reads AAGVIQSPRHLIKEKRETATLKCYPIPRHDTVYWYQQGPGQDPQFLISFYEKMQSDKGSIPDRFSAQQFSDYHSELNMSSLELGDSALYFCASSLGNWGANTEAFFGQGTRLTVV.

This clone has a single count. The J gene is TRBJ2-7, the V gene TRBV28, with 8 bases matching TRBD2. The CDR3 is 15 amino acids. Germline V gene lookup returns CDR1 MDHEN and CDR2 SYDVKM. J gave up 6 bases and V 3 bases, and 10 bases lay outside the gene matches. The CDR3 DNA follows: TGTGCCAGCAGTTTGAGCGGGAGAGAGGGCTCCGAGCAGTACTTC. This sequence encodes CASSLSGREGSEQYF.

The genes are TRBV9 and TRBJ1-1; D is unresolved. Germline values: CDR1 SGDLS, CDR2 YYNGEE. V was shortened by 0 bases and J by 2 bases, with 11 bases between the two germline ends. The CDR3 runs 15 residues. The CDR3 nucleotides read TGTGCCAGCAGCGTAGGTTACAACTCAAACACTGAAGCTTTCTTT. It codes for CASSVGYNSNTEAFF.

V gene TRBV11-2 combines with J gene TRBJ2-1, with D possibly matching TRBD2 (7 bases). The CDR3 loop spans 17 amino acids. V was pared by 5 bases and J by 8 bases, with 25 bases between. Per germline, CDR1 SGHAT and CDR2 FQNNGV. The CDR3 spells CASSLRASLGGGDEQFF. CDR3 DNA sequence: TGTGCCAGCAGCCTTAGGGCCTCATTGGGGGGGGGCGATGAGCAGTTCTTC. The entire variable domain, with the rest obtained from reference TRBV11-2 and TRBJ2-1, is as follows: EAGVAQSPRYKIIEKRQSVAFWCNPISGHATLYWYQQILGQGPKLLIQFQNNGVVDDSQLPKDRFSAERLKGVDSTLKIQPAKLEDSAVYLCASSLRASLGGGDEQFFGPGTRLTVL.

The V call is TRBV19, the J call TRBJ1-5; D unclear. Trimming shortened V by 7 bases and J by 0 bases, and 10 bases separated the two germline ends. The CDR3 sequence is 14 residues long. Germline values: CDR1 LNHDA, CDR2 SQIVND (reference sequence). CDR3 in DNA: TGTGCCAGTAAGGGCAGCTATAGCAATCAGCCCCAGCATTTT. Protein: CASKGSYSNQPQHF.

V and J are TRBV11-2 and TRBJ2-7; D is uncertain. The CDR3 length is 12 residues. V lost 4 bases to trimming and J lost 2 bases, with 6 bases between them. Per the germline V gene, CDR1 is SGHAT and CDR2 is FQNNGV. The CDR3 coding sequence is TGTGCCAGCAGCTCGCTTACCTACGAGCAGTACTTC. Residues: CASSSLTYEQYF. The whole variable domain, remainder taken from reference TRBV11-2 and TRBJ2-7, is EAGVAQSPRYKIIEKRQSVAFWCNPISGHATLYWYQQILGQGPKLLIQFQNNGVVDDSQLPKDRFSAERLKGVDSTLKIQPAKLEDSAVYLCASSSLTYEQYFGPGTRLTVT.

The CDR3 loop is CASSPPGGAWYEQYF. CDR3 in DNA: TGTGCCAGCTCACCACCGGGGGGCGCATGGTACGAGCAGTACTTC. The J gene is TRBJ2-7, the V gene TRBV18; D might be TRBD1 or TRBD2, each matching 6 bases. This CDR3 is 15 amino acids long. CDR1 is KGHSH, CDR2 LQKENI, per germline. Between the trimmed V and J ends, which lost 0 bases and 4 bases, there was a span of 13 bases.

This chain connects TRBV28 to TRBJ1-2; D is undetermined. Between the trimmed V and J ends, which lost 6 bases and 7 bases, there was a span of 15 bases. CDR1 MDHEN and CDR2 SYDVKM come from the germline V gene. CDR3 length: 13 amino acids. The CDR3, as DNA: TGTGCCAGCAGCTCTGCGCCGGTAGGTGGCTACACCTTC. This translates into CASSSAPVGGYTF.

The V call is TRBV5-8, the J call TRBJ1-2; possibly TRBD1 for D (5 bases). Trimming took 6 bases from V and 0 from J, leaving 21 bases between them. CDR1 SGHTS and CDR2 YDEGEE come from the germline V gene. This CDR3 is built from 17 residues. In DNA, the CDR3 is TGTGCCAGCACCCCAGGTAAGCAGGGCCGGACTAACTATGGCTACACCTTC. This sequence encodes CASTPGKQGRTNYGYTF.

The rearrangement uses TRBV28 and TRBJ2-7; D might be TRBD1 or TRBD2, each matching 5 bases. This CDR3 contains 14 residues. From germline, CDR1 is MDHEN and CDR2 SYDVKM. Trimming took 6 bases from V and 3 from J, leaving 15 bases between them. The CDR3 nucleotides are TGTGCCAGCAGCCAAACCGGGACGAACTACGAGCAGTACTTC. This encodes CASSQTGTNYEQYF.

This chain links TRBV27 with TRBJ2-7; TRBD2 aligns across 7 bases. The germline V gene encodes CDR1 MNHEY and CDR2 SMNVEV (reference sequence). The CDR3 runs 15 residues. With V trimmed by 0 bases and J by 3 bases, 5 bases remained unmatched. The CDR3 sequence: CASSLSQRGVYEQYF. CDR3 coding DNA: TGTGCCAGCAGTTTATCCCAGCGGGGCGTCTACGAGCAGTACTTC.

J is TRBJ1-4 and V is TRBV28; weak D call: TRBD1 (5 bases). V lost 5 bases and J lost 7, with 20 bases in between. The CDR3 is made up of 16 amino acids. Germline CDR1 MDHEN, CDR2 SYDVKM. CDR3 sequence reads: CASSARFRVLSEKLFF. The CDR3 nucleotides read TGTGCCAGCAGTGCGCGATTCAGGGTTCTGTCTGAAAAACTGTTTTTT.

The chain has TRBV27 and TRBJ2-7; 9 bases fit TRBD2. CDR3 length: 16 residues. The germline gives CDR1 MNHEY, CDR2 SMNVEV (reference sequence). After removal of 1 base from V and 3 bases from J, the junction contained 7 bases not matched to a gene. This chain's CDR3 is CASSLFASGALYEQYF. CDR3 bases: TGTGCCAGCAGTTTATTCGCTAGCGGGGCCCTCTACGAGCAGTACTTC.

The CDR3 region is CASTIDGPNYGYTF. CDR3 DNA sequence: TGTGCCAGCACGATCGACGGACCTAACTATGGCTACACCTTC. The chain combines TRBV28 with TRBJ1-2, with D unclear. V was pared by 7 bases and J by 0 bases, with 12 bases between. This CDR3 has 14 amino acids. CDR1 and CDR2 (germline): MDHEN, SYDVKM.

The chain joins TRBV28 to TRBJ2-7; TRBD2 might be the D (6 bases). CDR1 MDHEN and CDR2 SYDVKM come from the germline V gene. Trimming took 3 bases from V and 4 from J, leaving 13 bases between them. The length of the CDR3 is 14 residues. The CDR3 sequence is CASSFSGVGYEQYF. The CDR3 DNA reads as TGTGCCAGCAGTTTTTCGGGAGTGGGATACGAGCAGTACTTC.

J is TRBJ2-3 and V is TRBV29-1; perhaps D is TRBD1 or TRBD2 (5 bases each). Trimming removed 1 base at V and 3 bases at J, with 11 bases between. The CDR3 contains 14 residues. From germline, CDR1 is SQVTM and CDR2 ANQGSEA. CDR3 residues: CSVEGGTATDTQYF. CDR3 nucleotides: TGCAGCGTTGAAGGTGGGACGGCGACAGATACGCAGTATTTT.

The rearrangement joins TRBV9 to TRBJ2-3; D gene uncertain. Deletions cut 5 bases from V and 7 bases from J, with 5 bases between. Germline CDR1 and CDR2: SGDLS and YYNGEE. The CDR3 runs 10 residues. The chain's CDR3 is CASSGHTQYF. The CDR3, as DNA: TGTGCCAGCAGTGGCCATACGCAGTATTTT.

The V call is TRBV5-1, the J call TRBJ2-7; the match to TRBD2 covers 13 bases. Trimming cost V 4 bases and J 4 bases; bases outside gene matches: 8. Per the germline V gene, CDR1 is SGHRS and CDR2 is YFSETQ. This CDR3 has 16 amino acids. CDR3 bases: TGCGCCAGCAGCGACGGACTAGCGGGAGTCTCTTACGAGCAGTACTTC. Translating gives CASSDGLAGVSYEQYF. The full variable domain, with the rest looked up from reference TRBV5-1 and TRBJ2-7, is KAGVTQTPRYLIKTRGQQVTLSCSPISGHRSVSWYQQTPGQGLQFLFEYFSETQRNKGNFPGRFSGRQFSNSRSEMNVSTLELGDSALYLCASSDGLAGVSYEQYFGPGTRLTVT.

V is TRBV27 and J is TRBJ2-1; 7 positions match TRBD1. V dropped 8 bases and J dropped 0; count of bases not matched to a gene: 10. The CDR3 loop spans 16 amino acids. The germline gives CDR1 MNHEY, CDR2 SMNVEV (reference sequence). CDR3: CASWTDRERSYNEQFF. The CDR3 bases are TGTGCCAGCTGGACTGACAGGGAGCGCTCCTACAATGAGCAGTTCTTC.

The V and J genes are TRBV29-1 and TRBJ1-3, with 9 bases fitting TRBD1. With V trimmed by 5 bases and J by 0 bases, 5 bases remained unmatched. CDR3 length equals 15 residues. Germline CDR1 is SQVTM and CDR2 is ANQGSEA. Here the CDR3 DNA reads TGCAGCGTTCTGGGACAGGGAATCTCTGGAAACACCATATATTTT. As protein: CSVLGQGISGNTIYF.

The DNA of the CDR3 is TGTGCCAGTAGTACCCTAGCGGGAGGAGTCACAGATACGCAGTATTTT. Its protein product is CASSTLAGGVTDTQYF. The chain couples TRBV19 to TRBJ2-3; TRBD2 agrees at 11 bases. Germline CDR1 is LNHDA and CDR2 is SQIVND (reference sequence). V gave up 4 bases and J gave up 2 bases; unmatched junction bases: 5. The CDR3 totals 16 residues.

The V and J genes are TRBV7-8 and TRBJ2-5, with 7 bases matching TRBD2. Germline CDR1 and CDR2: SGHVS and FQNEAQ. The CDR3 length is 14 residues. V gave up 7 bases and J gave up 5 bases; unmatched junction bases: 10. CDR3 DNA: TGTGCCAGCACCACCCAGGGAGGGTACGAGACCCAGTACTTC. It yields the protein CASTTQGGYETQYF.

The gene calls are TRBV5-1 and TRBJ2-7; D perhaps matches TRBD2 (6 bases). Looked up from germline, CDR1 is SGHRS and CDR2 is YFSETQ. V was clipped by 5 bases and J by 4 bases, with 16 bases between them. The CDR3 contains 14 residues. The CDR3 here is CASRVRFGTYEQYF. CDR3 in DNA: TGCGCCAGCAGAGTCCGGTTTGGGACTTACGAGCAGTACTTC.